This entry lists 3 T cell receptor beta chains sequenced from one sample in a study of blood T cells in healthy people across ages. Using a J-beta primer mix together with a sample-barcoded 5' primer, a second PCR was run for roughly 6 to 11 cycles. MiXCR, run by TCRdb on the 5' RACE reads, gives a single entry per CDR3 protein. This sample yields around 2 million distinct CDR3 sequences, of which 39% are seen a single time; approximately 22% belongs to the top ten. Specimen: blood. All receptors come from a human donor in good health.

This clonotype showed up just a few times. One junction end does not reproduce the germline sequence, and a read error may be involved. In DNA form, the CDR3 reads TGTGCCTGCAGCTTGGGACTAGCGTCCAACAATGAGCAGTTCTTC. The encoded protein is CACSLGLASNNEQFF. V is TRBV7-2 and J is TRBJ2-1; 10 positions match TRBD2. CDR1 and CDR2 (germline): SGHTA, FQGNSA. The CDR3 covers 15 residues. Together with reference TRBV7-2 and TRBJ2-1, the CDR3 gives the full variable domain: GAGVSQSPSNKVTEKGKDVELRCDPISGHTALYWYRQSLGQGLEFLIYFQGNSAPDKSGLPSDRFSAERTGGSVSTLTIQRTQQEDSAVYLCACSLGLASNNEQFFGPGTRLTVL.

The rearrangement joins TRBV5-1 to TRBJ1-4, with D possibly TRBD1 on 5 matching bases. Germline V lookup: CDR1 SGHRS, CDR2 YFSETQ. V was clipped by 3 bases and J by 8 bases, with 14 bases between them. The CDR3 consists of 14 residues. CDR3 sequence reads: CASSSFGTEEKLFF. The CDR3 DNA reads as TGCGCCAGCAGCTCCTTCGGGACGGAGGAAAAACTGTTTTTT.

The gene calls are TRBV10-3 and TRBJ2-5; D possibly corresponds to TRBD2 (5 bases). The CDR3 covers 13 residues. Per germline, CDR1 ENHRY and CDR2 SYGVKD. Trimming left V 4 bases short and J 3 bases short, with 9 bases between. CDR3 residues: CAISVRGKETQYF. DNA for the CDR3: TGTGCCATCAGTGTACGGGGAAAAGAGACCCAGTACTTC.